This T cell receptor beta chain was captured in a study of tumor-infiltrating lymphocytes in primary liver carcinoma. The wider study: The tumors ranged from roughly 4 to 11 cm across and fell within stage T1-T3 N0M0. Roughly 3.5 to 7.13 million productive TCRbeta reads were obtained per sample, with similar numbers across tissue types. Findings and caveats of the study: Tumors carried a top-250-clone fraction significantly exceeding that of blood (p = 0.039).

There are a few counts of this clonotype. Its specificity is not known. Bulk tissue was left unsorted, and RNA and DNA were co-extracted from 20-30 mg of it. Chronic HBV infection was present, with no prior treatment. The authors made TCR beta cDNA from approximately 490 ng total RNA with a constant-region primer. TCR beta libraries came from three nested multiplex PCR rounds using slightly modified ARM-PCR. TCRdb independently ran MiXCR on the multiplex PCR reads; one entry per CDR3 protein. The sample holds 95,000 to 150,000 distinct CDR3 sequences, under 70% seen once. The source of this sequence is a woman in her sixties or seventies with primary liver carcinoma and hepatitis B virus infection. Specimen: tumor-adjacent normal liver tissue.

The CDR3 coding sequence is TGTGCCACCCGGACAGGGCACACTGAAGCTTTCTTT. It is translated as CATRTGHTEAFF. The rearrangement uses TRBV28 and TRBJ1-1; 8 bases agree with TRBD1. V lost 10 bases and J lost 3; bases outside the gene matches: 4. Germline CDR1 and CDR2: MDHEN and SYDVKM. CDR3 size: 12 residues.